A single sample gave rise to the 19 T cell receptor beta chains below, sequenced in a study of T-cell memory formation after mild COVID-19 (dated by TCRdb to the early 2020s). Preparation of the library involved 5' RACE. The reads were generated on an Illumina NovaSeq 6000. TCRdb trimmed public reads at Q25 via fastp, called clones via MiXCR and kept in-frame beta chains. Here each entry gathers all rows of one CDR3 protein and keeps the most common genes and DNA. Present in this sample are 200,000 to 300,000 distinct CDR3 sequences, around a tenth of which were seen just once. The biggest ten clones account for 22% of the sample. Sequencing was carried out using PBMCs or a T cell subset sorted from them (not recorded which). The receptors were gathered from a man in his late teens or twenties who had mild COVID-19 (a few samples of this study predate the infection). The sample titles of this study are shuffled in the database, so cell type and time point are left out; the donor was told from shared clones.

This clonotype has at least ten counts. The V and J genes are TRBV12-3 or TRBV12-4 and TRBJ1-1, with D possibly matching TRBD1 (6 bases). The CDR3 totals 13 residues. V dropped 2 bases and J dropped 4 bases, with 8 bases sitting between them. The CDR3 region has the DNA TGTGCCAGCAGTTTAAGAGGGGGCACTGAAGCTTTCTTT. Translating gives CASSLRGGTEAFF.

The rearrangement links TRBV6-6 to TRBJ1-5; perhaps TRBD1 as D (5 bases). Germline V CDR1 and CDR2: MNHNY, SVGAGI (reference sequence). Trimming took 7 bases from V and 8 from J, leaving 18 bases between them. The CDR3 sequence is 14 residues long. The CDR3 DNA reads TGTGCCAGCACCAACGGGGGGGGATGGGAGCCCCAGCATTTT. Protein: CASTNGGGWEPQHF.

This sequence joins TRBV4-1 and TRBJ1-4, with D possibly TRBD1 on 6 matching bases. Germline CDR1 reads MGHRA; CDR2 reads YSYEKL. With 9 bases removed from V and 12 bases from J, the gap between germline ends came to 11 bases. This CDR3 comprises 10 residues. The DNA for the CDR3 is TGCGCCAGTTCGCAGGGGCAACTGTTTTTT. Encoded protein: CASSQGQLFF.

This clonotype occurred a few times. The chain is built from TRBV9 and TRBJ1-1; no reliable D call. CDR1 and CDR2 (germline): SGDLS, YYNGEE. CDR3 size: 14 residues. V lost 0 bases and J 4 bases, leaving 10 bases between the germline ends. CDR3 amino acids: CASSVGGQVTEAFF. The CDR3 nucleotides are TGTGCCAGCAGCGTAGGTGGGCAGGTCACTGAAGCTTTCTTT.

This clonotype was counted a few times. V and J are TRBV19 and TRBJ1-1; D is uncertain. CDR1 is LNHDA and CDR2 is SQIVND in the germline V gene (reference sequence). Deletions cut 3 bases from V and 7 bases from J, with 15 bases between. The CDR3 spans 14 residues. In DNA form, the CDR3 reads TGTGCCAGTAGTATCCTGGCCCGCTACAGTGAAGCTTTCTTT. Protein: CASSILARYSEAFF. Drawing the rest from reference TRBV19 and TRBJ1-1, the complete variable domain is DGGITQSPKYLFRKEGQNVTLSCEQNLNHDAMYWYRQDPGQGLRLIYYSQIVNDFQKGDIAEGYSVSREKKESFPLTVTSAQKNPTAFYLCASSILARYSEAFFGQGTRLTVV.

This clonotype has a count of ten or more. V gene TRBV20-1 combines with J gene TRBJ1-2, with D unresolved. Germline V gene data show CDR1 as DFQATT and CDR2 as SNEGSKA (reference sequence). The CDR3 spans 12 residues. V was cut by 0 bases and J by 5 bases, with 7 bases left in between. The CDR3 loop reads CSARENRYGYTF. In DNA, the CDR3 is TGCAGTGCTAGAGAGAACCGTTATGGCTACACCTTC.

The chain joins TRBV12-3 or TRBV12-4 to TRBJ2-3; tentative D call: TRBD2 (6 bases). This CDR3 comprises 15 residues. Trimming took off 3 bases at V and 0 bases at J, with 10 bases between the two ends. CDR3 protein: CASSFWGESTDTQYF. CDR3 nucleotides: TGTGCCAGCAGTTTTTGGGGGGAGAGCACAGATACGCAGTATTTT.

The rearrangement uses TRBV23-1 and TRBJ2-7, with D unresolved. TRBV23-1 is filed as an ORF, its function uncertain. The CDR3 has 11 residues. The ends were cut back, 9 bases at V and 6 bases at J, with 12 bases in the middle. The CDR3 reads CASPVYPEQYF. The CDR3 DNA reads TGCGCCAGTCCCGTGTATCCCGAGCAGTACTTC.

A word on this clonotype: This is likely a read error, given that the CDR3 carries no conserved phenylalanine or tryptophan at its end. Because the CDR3's place on the DNA is in doubt, the DNA is left out and the CDR3 is given as listed by TCRdb. The chain carries TRBV6-6 and TRBJ1-4. Germline CDR1 reads MNHNY; CDR2 reads SVGAGI (reference sequence). Ends included, the CDR3 has 11 residues. The CDR3 sequence is CASSYIRNRPV.

This clonotype was detected ten times or more. The chain employs TRBV5-1 and TRBJ2-1; possibly TRBD2 for D (6 bases). This CDR3 has 13 residues. The V end lost 4 bases, the J end lost 6 bases, and 11 bases lay between the germline ends. From germline, CDR1 is SGHRS and CDR2 YFSETQ. CDR3: CASSTAGSNEQFF. The DNA of the CDR3 is TGCGCCAGCAGCACAGCGGGTTCCAATGAGCAGTTCTTC.

There are a few counts of this clonotype. The genes are TRBV7-2 and TRBJ2-5; a possible D gene is TRBD1 (6 bases). In germline, CDR1 is SGHTA, CDR2 FQGNSA. This CDR3 comprises 14 residues. V was pared by 5 bases and J by 6 bases, with 16 bases between. CDR3 DNA: TGTGCCAGCAGCGACGACAGGCACCTAAAGACCCAGTACTTC. The encoded protein is CASSDDRHLKTQYF.

This clonotype appeared a few times. This chain uses TRBV10-3 with TRBJ2-3, with 8 bases that match TRBD2. CDR3 size: 16 residues. The junction had 6 bases not matched to a gene; V was cut back by 3 bases and J by 1 base. CDR1 and CDR2 (germline): ENHRY, SYGVKD. This chain's CDR3 is CAISDAVRGGTDTQYF. Written as DNA, the CDR3 is TGTGCCATCAGTGATGCGGTGCGGGGGGGCACAGATACGCAGTATTTT.

This clonotype has only a few counts. The rearrangement joins TRBV13 to TRBJ2-7; no reliable D call. Germline V gives CDR1 PRHDT, CDR2 FYEKMQ (reference sequence). Trimming shortened V by 4 bases and J by 0 bases, and 19 bases separated the two germline ends. The CDR3 length is 17 residues. DNA for the CDR3: TGTGCCAGCAGCTCCCTCCGATTAGGAGAATCCTCCTACGAGCAGTACGTC. Its translation: CASSSLRLGESSYEQYV.

This clonotype showed up many times. The chain employs TRBV7-9 and TRBJ2-2; D gene ambiguous. This CDR3 comprises 14 residues. CDR1 is SEHNR, CDR2 FQNEAQ, per germline (reference sequence). Trimming removed 3 bases from V and 2 bases from J, with 7 bases in between. The CDR3 coding sequence is TGTGCCAGCAGCTTGTCAGTTAACACCGGGGAGCTGTTTTTT. Its protein is CASSLSVNTGELFF.

This clonotype was seen only a few times. The chain has TRBV11-2 and TRBJ2-1; a weak D match, TRBD2 (7 bases). Trimming shortened V by 5 bases and J by 4 bases, and 18 bases separated the two germline ends. CDR1 is SGHAT, CDR2 FQNNGV, per germline. There are 16 residues in the CDR3. CDR3 in amino acids: CASSPVGGGLYNEQFF. The CDR3 DNA sequence: TGTGCCAGCAGCCCCGTGGGGGGGGGCCTTTACAATGAGCAGTTCTTC.

The rearrangement uses TRBV19 and TRBJ2-1; 8 bases align to TRBD2. V lost 6 bases and J lost 7; bases outside the gene matches: 11. The CDR3 runs 15 residues. In germline, CDR1 is LNHDA, CDR2 SQIVND (reference sequence). The CDR3 here is CASSSLAGGLNEQFF. The DNA of the CDR3 is TGTGCCAGTAGCTCCCTCGCGGGGGGATTAAATGAGCAGTTCTTC.

This clonotype turned up a few times. The chain employs TRBV7-9 and TRBJ2-7; 7 bases agree with TRBD2. Germline V lookup: CDR1 SEHNR, CDR2 FQNEAQ (reference sequence). Trimming at V came to 4 bases and at J to 0 bases, leaving 3 bases not matched to a gene. The CDR3 sequence is 14 residues long. The CDR3 loop is CASSSGRNSYEQYF. The DNA of the CDR3 is TGTGCCAGCAGCTCCGGGAGGAACTCCTACGAGCAGTACTTC.

The rearrangement joins TRBV6-6 to TRBJ2-5, with D tentatively TRBD1 (6 bases). With 1 base removed from V and 7 bases from J, the gap between germline ends came to 19 bases. The CDR3 is 16 residues long. Germline values: CDR1 MNHNY, CDR2 SVGAGI (reference sequence). The CDR3 DNA reads TGTGCCAGCAGTTACTGGGACAAGATGCGTCGGGGGACCCAGTACTTC. Protein product: CASSYWDKMRRGTQYF.

This clonotype was seen many times. J is TRBJ1-1 and V is TRBV20-1; D gene uncertain. Trimming removed 1 base at V and 3 bases at J, with 12 bases between. The CDR3 is 14 amino acids. Germline V gene lookup returns CDR1 DFQATT and CDR2 SNEGSKA (reference sequence). The CDR3 coding sequence is TGCAGTGCTAGAGTGGTCGACACCTACACTGAAGCTTTCTTT. As protein: CSARVVDTYTEAFF.